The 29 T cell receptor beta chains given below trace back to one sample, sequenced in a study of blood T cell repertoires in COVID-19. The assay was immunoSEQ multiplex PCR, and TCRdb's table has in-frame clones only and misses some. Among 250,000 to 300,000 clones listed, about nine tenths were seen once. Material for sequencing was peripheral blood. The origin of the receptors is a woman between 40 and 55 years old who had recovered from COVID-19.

The CDR3 DNA sequence: TGCGCCAGCAGCTTGGACGCAGGGTTCGAGACCCAGTACTTC. This gives the protein CASSLDAGFETQYF. The chain joins TRBV5-1 to TRBJ2-5; D is possibly TRBD1 (5 bases). This CDR3 region has 14 residues. CDR1 is SGHRS, CDR2 YFSETQ, per germline. V gave up 0 bases and J gave up 5 bases, with 11 bases separating them.

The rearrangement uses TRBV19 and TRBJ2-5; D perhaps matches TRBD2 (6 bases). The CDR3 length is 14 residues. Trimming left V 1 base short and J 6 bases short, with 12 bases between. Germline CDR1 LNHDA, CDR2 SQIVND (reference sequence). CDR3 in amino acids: CASSIGAGPKTQYF. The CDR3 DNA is TGTGCCAGTAGTATAGGGGCGGGACCCAAGACCCAGTACTTC. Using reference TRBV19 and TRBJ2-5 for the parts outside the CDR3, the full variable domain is DGGITQSPKYLFRKEGQNVTLSCEQNLNHDAMYWYRQDPGQGLRLIYYSQIVNDFQKGDIAEGYSVSREKKESFPLTVTSAQKNPTAFYLCASSIGAGPKTQYFGPGTRLLVL.

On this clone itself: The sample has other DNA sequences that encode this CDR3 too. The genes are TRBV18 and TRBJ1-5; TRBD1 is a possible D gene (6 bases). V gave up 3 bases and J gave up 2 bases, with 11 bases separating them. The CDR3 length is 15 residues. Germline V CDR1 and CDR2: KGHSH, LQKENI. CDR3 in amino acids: CASSPEGVGNQPQHF. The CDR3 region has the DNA TGTGCCAGCTCACCCGAGGGGGTAGGCAATCAGCCCCAGCATTTT.

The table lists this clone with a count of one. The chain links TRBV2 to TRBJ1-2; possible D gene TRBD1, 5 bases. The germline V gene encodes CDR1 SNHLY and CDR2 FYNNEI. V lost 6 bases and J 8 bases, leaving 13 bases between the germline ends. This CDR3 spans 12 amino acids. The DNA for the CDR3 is TGTGCCAGCAGGGAGGGGATTTGGGGCTACACCTTC. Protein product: CASREGIWGYTF.

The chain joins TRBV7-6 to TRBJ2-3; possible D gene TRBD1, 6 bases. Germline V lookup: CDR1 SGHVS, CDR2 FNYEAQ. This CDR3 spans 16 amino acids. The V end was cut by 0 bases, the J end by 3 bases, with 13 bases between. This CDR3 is CASSLAQGQVTDTQYF. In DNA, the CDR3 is TGTGCCAGCAGCTTAGCGCAGGGGCAGGTTACAGATACGCAGTATTTT.

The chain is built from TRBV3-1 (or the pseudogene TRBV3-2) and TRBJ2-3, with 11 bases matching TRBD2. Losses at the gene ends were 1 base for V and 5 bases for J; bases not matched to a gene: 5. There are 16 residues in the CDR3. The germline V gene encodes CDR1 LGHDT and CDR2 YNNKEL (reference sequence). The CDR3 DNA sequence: TGTGCCAGCAGCCAAGGGACTAGCGGGCCTGGAGATACGCAGTATTTT. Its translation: CASSQGTSGPGDTQYF.

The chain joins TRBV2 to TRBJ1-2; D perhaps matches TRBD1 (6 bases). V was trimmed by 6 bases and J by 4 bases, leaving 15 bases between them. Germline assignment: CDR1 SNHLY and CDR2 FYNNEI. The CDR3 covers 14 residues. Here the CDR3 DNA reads TGTGCCAGCAGATTAACACCGACAGGCTATGGCTACACCTTC. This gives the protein CASRLTPTGYGYTF.

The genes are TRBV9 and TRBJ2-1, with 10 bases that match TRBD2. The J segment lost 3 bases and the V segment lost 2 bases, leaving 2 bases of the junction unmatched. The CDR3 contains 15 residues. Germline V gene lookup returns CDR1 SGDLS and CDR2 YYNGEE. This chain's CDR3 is CASSVRTSGYNEQFF. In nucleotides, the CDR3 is TGTGCCAGCAGCGTCAGGACTAGCGGCTACAATGAGCAGTTCTTC.

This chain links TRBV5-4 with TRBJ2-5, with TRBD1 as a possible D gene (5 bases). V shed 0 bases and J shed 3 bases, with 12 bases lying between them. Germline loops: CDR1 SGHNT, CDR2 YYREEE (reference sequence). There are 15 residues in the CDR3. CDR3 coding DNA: TGTGCCAGCAGCTTGGCTCCCAGGGCCGAAGAGACCCAGTACTTC. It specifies CASSLAPRAEETQYF. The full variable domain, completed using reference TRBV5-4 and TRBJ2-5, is ETGVTQSPTHLIKTRGQQVTLRCSSQSGHNTVSWYQQALGQGPQFIFQYYREEENGRGNFPPRFSGLQFPNYSSELNVNALELDDSALYLCASSLAPRAEETQYFGPGTRLLVL.

The CDR3 coding sequence is TGTGCCCGAACCGCGCGGGCGGACTATGGCTACACCTTC. Translation gives CARTARADYGYTF. The rearrangement joins TRBV6-5 to TRBJ1-2; D gene unclear. The CDR3 covers 13 residues. Germline V gene data show CDR1 as MNHEY and CDR2 as SVGAGI. Trimming stripped 11 bases from V and 3 bases from J, with 16 bases between.

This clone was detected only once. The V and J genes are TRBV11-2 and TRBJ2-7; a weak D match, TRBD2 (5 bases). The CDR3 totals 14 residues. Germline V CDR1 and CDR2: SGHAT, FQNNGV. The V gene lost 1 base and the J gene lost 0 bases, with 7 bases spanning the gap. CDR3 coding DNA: TGTGCCAGCAGCTTAGGGACTGCCTCCTACGAGCAGTACTTC. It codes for CASSLGTASYEQYF.

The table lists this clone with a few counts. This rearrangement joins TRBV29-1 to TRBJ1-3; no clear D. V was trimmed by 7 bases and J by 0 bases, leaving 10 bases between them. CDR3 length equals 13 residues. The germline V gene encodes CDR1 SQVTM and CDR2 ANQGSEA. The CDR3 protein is CSALDNSGNTIYF. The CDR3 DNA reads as TGCAGCGCACTAGACAACTCTGGAAACACCATATATTTT.

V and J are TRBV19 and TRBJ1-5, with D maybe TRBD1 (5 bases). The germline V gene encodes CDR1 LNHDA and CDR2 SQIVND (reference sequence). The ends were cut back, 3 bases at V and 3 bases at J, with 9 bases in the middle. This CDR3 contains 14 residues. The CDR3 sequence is CASSIRDYNQPQHF. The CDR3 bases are TGTGCCAGTAGTATCAGGGACTACAATCAGCCCCAGCATTTT.

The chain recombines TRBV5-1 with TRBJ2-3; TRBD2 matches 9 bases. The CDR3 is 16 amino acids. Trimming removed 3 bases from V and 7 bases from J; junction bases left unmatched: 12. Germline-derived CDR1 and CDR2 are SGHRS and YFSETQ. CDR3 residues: CASSYQAGGHRNTQYF. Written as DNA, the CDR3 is TGCGCCAGCAGCTACCAAGCGGGGGGCCACAGAAATACGCAGTATTTT.

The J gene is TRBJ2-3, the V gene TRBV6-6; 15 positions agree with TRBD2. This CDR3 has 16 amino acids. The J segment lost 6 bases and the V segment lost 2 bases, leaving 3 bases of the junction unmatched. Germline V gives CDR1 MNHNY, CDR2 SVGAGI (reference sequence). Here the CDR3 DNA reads TGTGCCAGCAGTTACGGGACTAGCGGGGGGTCGGATACGCAGTATTTT. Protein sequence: CASSYGTSGGSDTQYF.

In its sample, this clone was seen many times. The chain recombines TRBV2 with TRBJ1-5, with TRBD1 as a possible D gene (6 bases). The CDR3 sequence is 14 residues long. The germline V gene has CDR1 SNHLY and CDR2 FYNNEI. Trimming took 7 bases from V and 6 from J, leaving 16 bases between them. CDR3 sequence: CASTPDSPPQPQHF. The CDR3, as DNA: TGTGCCAGCACCCCGGACAGTCCGCCTCAGCCCCAGCATTTT.

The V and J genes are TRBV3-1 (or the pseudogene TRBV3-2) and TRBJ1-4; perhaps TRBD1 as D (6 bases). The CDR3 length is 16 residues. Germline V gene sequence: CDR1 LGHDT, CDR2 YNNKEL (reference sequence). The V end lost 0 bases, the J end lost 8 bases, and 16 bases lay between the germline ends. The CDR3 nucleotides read TGTGCCAGCAGCCAAGATCGGGGGGGCGCGGGGGAAAAACTGTTTTTT. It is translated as CASSQDRGGAGEKLFF.

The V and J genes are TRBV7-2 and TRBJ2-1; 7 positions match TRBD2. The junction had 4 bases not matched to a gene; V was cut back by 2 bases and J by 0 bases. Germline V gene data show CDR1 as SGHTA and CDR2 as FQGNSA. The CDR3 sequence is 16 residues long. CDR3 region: CASSLYLAASYNEQFF. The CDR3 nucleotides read TGTGCCAGCAGCTTATACCTAGCGGCCTCCTACAATGAGCAGTTCTTC. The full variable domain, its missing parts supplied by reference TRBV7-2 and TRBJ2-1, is GAGVSQSPSNKVTEKGKDVELRCDPISGHTALYWYRQSLGQGLEFLIYFQGNSAPDKSGLPSDRFSAERTGGSVSTLTIQRTQQEDSAVYLCASSLYLAASYNEQFFGPGTRLTVL.

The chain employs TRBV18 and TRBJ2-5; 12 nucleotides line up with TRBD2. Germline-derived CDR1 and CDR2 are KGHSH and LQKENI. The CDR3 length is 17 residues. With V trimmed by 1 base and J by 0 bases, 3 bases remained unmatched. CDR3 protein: CASSPLRLAGDQETQYF. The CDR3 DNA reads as TGTGCCAGCTCACCACTGAGACTAGCGGGGGACCAAGAGACCCAGTACTTC.

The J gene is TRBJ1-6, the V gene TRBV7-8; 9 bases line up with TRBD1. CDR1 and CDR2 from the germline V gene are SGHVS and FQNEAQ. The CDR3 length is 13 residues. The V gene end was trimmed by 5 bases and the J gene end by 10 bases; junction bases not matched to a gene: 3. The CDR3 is CASSRDRGSPLHF. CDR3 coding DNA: TGTGCCAGCAGCCGCGACAGGGGGTCACCCCTCCACTTT.

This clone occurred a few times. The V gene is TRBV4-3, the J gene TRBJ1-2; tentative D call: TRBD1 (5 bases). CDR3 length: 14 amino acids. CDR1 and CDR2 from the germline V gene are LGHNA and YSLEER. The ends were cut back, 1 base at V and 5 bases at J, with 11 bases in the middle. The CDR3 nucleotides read TGCGCCAGCAGCCAAGGAAGGGGCTCGTATGGCTACACCTTC. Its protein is CASSQGRGSYGYTF.

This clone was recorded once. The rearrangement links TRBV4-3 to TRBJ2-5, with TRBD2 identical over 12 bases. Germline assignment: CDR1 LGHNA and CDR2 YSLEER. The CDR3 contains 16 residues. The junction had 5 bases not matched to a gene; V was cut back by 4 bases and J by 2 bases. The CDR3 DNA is TGCGCCAGCAGCCCCCGACTAGCGGGGGAACAAGAGACCCAGTACTTC. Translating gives CASSPRLAGEQETQYF.

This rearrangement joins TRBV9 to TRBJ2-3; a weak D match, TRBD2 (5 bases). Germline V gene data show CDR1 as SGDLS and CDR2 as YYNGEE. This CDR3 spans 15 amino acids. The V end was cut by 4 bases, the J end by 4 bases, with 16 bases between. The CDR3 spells CASSPLGVRPDTQYF. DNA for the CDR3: TGTGCCAGCAGCCCCCTCGGGGTGAGGCCAGATACGCAGTATTTT.

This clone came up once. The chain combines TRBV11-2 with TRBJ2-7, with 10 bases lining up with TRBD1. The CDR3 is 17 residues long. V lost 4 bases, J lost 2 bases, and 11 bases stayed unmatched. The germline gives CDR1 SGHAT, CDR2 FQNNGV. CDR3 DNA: TGTGCCAGCAGCTCCCAACGACAGGGGGCTATCCCCTACGAGCAGTACTTC. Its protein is CASSSQRQGAIPYEQYF.

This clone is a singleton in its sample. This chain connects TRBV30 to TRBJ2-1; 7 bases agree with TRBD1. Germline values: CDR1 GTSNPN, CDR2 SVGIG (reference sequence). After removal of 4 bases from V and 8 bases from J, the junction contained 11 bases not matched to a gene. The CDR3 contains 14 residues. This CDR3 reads CAWMPRGRWDEQFF. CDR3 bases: TGTGCCTGGATGCCTAGGGGGCGGTGGGATGAGCAGTTCTTC.

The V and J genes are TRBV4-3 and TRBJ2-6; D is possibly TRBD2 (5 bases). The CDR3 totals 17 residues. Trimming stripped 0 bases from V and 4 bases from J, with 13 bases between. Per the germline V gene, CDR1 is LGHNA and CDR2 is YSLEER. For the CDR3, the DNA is TGCGCCAGCAGCCAAGATTGGGCGGGCGGAGGGGCCAACGTCCTGACTTTC. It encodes CASSQDWAGGGANVLTF.

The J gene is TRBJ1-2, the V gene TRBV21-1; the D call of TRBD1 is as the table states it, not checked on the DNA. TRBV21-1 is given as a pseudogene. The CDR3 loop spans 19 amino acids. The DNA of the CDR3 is TGTGCCAGCAGCAAAGCGCTAAAGGGGCCAACCGTCCGCTATGGCCGCTACACCTTC. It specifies CASSKALKGPTVRYGRYTF.

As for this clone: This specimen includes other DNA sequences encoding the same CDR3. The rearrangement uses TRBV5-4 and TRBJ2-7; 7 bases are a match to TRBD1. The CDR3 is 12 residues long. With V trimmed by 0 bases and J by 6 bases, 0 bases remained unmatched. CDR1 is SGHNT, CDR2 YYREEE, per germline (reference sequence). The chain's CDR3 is CASSLDRGEQYF. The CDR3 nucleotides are TGTGCCAGCAGCTTGGACAGGGGCGAGCAGTACTTC.

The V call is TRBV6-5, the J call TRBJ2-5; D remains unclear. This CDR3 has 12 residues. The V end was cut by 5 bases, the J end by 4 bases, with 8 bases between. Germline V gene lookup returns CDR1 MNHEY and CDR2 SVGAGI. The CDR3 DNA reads TGTGCCAGCAGTCGTTACGGAGAGACCCAGTACTTC. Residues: CASSRYGETQYF.